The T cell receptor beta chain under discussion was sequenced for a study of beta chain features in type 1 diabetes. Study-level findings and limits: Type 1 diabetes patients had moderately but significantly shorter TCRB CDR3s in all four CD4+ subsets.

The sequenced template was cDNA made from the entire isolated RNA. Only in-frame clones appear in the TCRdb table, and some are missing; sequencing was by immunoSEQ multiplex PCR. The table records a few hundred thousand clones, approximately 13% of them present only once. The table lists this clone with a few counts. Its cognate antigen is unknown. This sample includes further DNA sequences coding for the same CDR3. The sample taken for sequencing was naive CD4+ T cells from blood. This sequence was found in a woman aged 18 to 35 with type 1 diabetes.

CDR3 bases: TGTGCCAGCAGCCCCAGACTAGCTTCCTACGAGCAGTACGTC. This encodes CASSPRLASYEQYV. The genes are TRBV11-2 and TRBJ2-7, with 7 nucleotides matching TRBD2. V gave up 5 bases and J gave up 1 base; unmatched junction bases: 5. Germline V CDR1 and CDR2: SGHAT, FQNNGV. The CDR3 has 14 amino acids.